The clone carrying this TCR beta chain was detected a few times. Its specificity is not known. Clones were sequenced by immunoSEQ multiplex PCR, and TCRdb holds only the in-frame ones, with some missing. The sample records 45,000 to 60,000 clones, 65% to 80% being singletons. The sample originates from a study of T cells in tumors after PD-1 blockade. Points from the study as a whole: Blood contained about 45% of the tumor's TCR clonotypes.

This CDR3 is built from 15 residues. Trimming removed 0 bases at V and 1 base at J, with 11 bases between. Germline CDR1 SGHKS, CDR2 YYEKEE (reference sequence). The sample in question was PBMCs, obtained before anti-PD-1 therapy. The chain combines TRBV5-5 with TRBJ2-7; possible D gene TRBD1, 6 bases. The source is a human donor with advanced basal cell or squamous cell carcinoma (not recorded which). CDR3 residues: CASSLAPDRSYEQYF. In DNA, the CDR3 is TGTGCCAGCAGCTTGGCTCCGGACAGATCCTACGAGCAGTACTTC.